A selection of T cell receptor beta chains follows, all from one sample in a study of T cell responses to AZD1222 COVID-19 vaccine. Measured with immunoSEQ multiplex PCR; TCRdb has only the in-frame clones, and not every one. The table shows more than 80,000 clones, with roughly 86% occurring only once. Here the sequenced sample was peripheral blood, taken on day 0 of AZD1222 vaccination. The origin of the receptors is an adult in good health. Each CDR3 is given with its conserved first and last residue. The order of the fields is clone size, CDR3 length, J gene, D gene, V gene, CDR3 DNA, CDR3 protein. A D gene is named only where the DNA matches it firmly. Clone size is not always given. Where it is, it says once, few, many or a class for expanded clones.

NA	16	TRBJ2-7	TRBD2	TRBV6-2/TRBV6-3	TGTGCCAGCAGTTACGGGGCGGGGGTTCACCCATGCGAGCAGTACTTC	CASSYGAGVHPCEQYF
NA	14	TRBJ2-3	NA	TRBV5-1	TGCGCCAGCAGCTTAGGCCCCCCGGGAGATACGCAGTATTTT	CASSLGPPGDTQYF
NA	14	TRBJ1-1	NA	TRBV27	TGTGCCAGCAGTGGCGGGGGGTTGGCCACTGAAGCTTTCTTT	CASSGGGLATEAFF
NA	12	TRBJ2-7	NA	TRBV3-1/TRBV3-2	TGTGCCAGCAGCCAAGAGAGGGACGAGCAGTACTTC	CASSQERDEQYF
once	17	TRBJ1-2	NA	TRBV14	TGTGCCAGCAGCCCTACCGATAGTTTCGGGAACCTCTATGGCTACACCTTC	CASSPTDSFGNLYGYTF
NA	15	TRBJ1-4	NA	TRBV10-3	TGTGCCATCAGTGAGTCAGCCCCAACTAATGAAAAACTGTTTTTT	CAISESAPTNEKLFF
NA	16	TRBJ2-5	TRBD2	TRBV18	TGTGCCAGCTCTCCAGGACTAGCGGGAGCTCAAGAGACCCAGTACTTC	CASSPGLAGAQETQYF
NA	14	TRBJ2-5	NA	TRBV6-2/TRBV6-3	TGTGCCAGCAGTCACCCCCTGAGGAGAGAGACCCAGTACTTC	CASSHPLRRETQYF
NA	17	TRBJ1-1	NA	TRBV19	TGTGCCAGTAGTTGGGTTTGGGAGGGGGTAAAGAACACTGAAGCTTTCTTT	CASSWVWEGVKNTEAFF
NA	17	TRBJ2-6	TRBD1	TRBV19	TGTGCCAGTAGTACCCTGACAGGGACCGCCGGGGCCAACGTCCTGACTTTC	CASSTLTGTAGANVLTF
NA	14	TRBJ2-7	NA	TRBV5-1	TGCGCCAGCAGCTTGTCAGGAGAATTTTACGAGCAGTACTTC	CASSLSGEFYEQYF
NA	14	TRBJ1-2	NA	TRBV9	TGTGCCAGCAGCGGAGGGACATTTCCAGCTGGCTACACCTTC	CASSGGTFPAGYTF
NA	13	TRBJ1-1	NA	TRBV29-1	TGCAGCGTTGCTGGGAGGGAGAACACTGAAGCTTTCTTT	CSVAGRENTEAFF
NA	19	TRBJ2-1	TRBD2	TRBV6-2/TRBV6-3	TGTGCCAGCAGTTACGGCGGGAGGGGGGGCACGCGATCCTACAATGAGCAGTTCTTC	CASSYGGRGGTRSYNEQFF
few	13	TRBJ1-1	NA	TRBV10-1	TGCGCCAGCAGTAAGGGGTTGAACACTGAAGCTTTCTTT	CASSKGLNTEAFF
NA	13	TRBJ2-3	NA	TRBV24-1	TGTGCCACCAGTGAGAGAGGGGGGACTACGCAGTATTTT	CATSERGGTTQYF
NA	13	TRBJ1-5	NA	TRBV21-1	TGTGCCAGCAGCAAAGAAGGGAATCAGCCCCAGCATTTT	CASSKEGNQPQHF
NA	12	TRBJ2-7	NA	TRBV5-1	TGCGCCAGCAGCTTGGGGGGGTCCGAGCAGTACTTC	CASSLGGSEQYF
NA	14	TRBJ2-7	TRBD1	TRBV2	TGTGCCAGCAGATACAGGACAGGCCTGACCGAGCAGTACTTC	CASRYRTGLTEQYF
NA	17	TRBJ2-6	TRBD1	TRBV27	TGTGCCAGCAGTCCCGGACAGGGGGGATCTGGGGCCAACGTCCTGACTTTC	CASSPGQGGSGANVLTF
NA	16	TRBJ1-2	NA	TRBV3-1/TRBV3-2	TGTGCCAGCAGCCAAGAAAGCAGGCGTCCTCTAGCTGGCTACACCTTC	CASSQESRRPLAGYTF
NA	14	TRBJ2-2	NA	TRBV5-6	TGTGCCAGCAGCCCCCTCGGGGACACCGGGGAGCTGTTTTTT	CASSPLGDTGELFF